One and the same sample provided the 6 T cell receptor beta chains below, sequenced in a study of monozygotic twins with inflammatory bowel disease. TCRdb reprocessed the 5' RACE reads and keeps a single row for each CDR3 protein, giving no DNA. This table lists more than 110,000 distinct CDR3 sequences. Source material: blood. The receptors come from a human donor with ulcerative colitis or Crohn's disease, or a healthy co-twin of an affected twin (not recorded which).

The V gene is TRBV20-1, the J gene TRBJ1-1; TCRdb outputs TRBD1, but without DNA this stays unchecked. The CDR3 sequence is 11 residues long. Germline assignment: CDR1 DFQATT and CDR2 SNEGSKA (reference sequence). CDR3 sequence reads: CSGTGGFEAFF.

The chain uses TRBV28 and TRBJ1-5; TCRdb names TRBD1, which stays unverified in the absence of DNA. The CDR3 contains 17 residues. CDR1 and CDR2 from the germline V gene are MDHEN and SYDVKM. The CDR3 reads CATLVKTGVLSNQPQHF.

V usage is TRBV11-3 and J usage is TRBJ1-6. CDR1 is SGHNT, CDR2 YENEEA, per germline. The CDR3 consists of 15 residues. The CDR3 sequence: CASSLDGSFGSPLHF.

This chain joins TRBV5-1 and TRBJ2-1; TCRdb names TRBD1, which stays unverified in the absence of DNA. Germline lookup yields CDR1 SGHRS and CDR2 YFSETQ. The CDR3 has 17 residues. The chain's CDR3 is CASSWTGNGSLYNEQFF.

The V and J genes are TRBV29-1 and TRBJ2-3; TCRdb selects TRBD1, and the lack of DNA leaves this call unchecked. Germline V gene data show CDR1 as SQVTM and CDR2 as ANQGSEA. This CDR3 is 14 amino acids long. The CDR3: CSVAYHSGGDTQYF.

The chain couples TRBV28 to TRBJ1-2; TCRdb gives TRBD1 as the D gene, but with no DNA this cannot be confirmed. This CDR3 region has 15 residues. Germline V gene lookup returns CDR1 MDHEN and CDR2 SYDVKM. CDR3 protein: CASSFLAGGRDGYTF.